This T cell receptor beta chain is from a study of T cells in Graves' hyperthyroidism and ophthalmopathy. The CDR3 sequence is 15 residues long. With V trimmed by 4 bases and J by 6 bases, 7 bases remained unmatched. Germline V gene data show CDR1 as GTSNPN and CDR2 as SVGIG (reference sequence). Amplification of TCR beta CDR3 regions used RNA as the template. Initially, a first-round RT-PCR of the TCR CDR3 employed the HTBI primer set. TCRdb reprocessed the multiplex PCR reads with MiXCR, giving one entry per CDR3 protein. Among 250,000 to 350,000 distinct CDR3 sequences listed, about 15% were seen once. This clonotype was seen at least ten times.

This rearrangement joins TRBV30 to TRBJ2-1; 12 bases match TRBD1. This sequence originates from a man aged 25 to 40 with Graves' hyperthyroidism. The sequenced sample consisted of blood. CDR3 in DNA: TGTGCCTGGACTTTCGGGGACAGGGGGCTCAATGAGCAGTTCTTC. It encodes CAWTFGDRGLNEQFF. Full variable domain (outside the CDR3, taken from reference TRBV30 and TRBJ2-1): SQTIHQWPATLVQPVGSPLSLECTVEGTSNPNLYWYRQAAGRGLQLLFYSVGIGQISSEVPQNLSASRPQDRQFILSSKKLLLSDSGFYLCAWTFGDRGLNEQFFGPGTRLTVL.